This T cell receptor (beta chain) emerged from a study of blood T cell repertoires in COVID-19. Study at large: The United States, Italy and Spain supplied acute and convalescent COVID-19 samples. In each case, the material was cDNA or gDNA derived from T cells, B-cell-depleted T cells, or PBMCs.

In the original processing: Cell counts per sample came from amplifying reference gene primers. This table comes from immunoSEQ multiplex PCR, and its TCRdb copy is limited to in-frame clones, with some not included. Clone size and the V and J calls come from that table; the DNA yielded D and trimming. The repertoire includes 430,000 or so clones, about 90% of them detected once, and 0.8% to 1% sits in the top ten. CDR1 and CDR2 from the germline V gene are LGHDT and YNNKEL (reference sequence). V lost 0 bases and J lost 3, with 13 bases in between. There are 16 residues in the CDR3. Seattle patients were enrolled while actively infected and followed longitudinally.

The V gene is TRBV3-1 (or the pseudogene TRBV3-2), the J gene TRBJ2-3; the D gene is possibly TRBD2 (7 bases). Sequenced: peripheral blood. This TCR came from a young man with COVID-19, enrolled during active disease. The chain's CDR3 is CASSQEWGGRTDTQYF. In DNA, the CDR3 is TGTGCCAGCAGCCAAGAGTGGGGGGGGCGGACAGATACGCAGTATTTT.